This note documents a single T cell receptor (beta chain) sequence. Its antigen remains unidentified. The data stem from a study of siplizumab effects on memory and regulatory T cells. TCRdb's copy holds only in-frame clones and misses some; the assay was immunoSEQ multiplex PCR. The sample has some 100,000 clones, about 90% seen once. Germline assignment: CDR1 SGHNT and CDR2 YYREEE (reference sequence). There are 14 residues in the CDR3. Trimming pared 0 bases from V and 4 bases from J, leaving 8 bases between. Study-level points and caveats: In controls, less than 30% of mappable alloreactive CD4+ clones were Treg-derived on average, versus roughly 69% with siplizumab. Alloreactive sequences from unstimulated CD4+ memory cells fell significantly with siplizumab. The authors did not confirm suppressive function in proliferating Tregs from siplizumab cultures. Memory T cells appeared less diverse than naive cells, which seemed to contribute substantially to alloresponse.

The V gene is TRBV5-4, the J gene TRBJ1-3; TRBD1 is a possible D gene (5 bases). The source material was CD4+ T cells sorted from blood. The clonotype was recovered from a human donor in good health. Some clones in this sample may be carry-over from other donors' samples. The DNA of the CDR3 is TGTGCCAGCAGCTTGGCAGGGCAAGGAAACACCATATATTTT. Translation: CASSLAGQGNTIYF.